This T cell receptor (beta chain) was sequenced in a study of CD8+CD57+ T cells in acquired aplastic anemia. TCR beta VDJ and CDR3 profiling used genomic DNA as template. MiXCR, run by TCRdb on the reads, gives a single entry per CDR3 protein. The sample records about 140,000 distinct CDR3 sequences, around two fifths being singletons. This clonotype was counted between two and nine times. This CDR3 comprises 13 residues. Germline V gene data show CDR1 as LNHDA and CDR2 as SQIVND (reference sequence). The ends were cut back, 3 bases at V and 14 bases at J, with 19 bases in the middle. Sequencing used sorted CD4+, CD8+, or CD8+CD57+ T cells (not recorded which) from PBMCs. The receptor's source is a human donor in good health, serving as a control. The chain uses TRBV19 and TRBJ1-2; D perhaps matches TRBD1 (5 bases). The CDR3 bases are TGTGCCAGTAGTATTGGGGCAGAAACCGTTTATACCTTC. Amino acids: CASSIGAETVYTF.